This T cell receptor (beta chain) was observed in a study of human T cells and chemical hapten exposure. Study conclusions and caveats: Sensitizing with DPC caused no change in TCRs above 1 in 1000 frequency.

Described time point: patch test 1, 2 weeks after DPC sensitization. Treatment described: therapeutic diphenylcyclopropenone sensitization with weekly scalp DPC. Separate cDNA molecules received unique molecular identifiers, which the library attached to them. In the authors' methods: 100,000 or so TCRs per sample was the median, with a range of roughly 23,224 to 750,000. TCRdb reprocessed the RACE reads with MiXCR, giving one entry per CDR3 protein. Here the V and J calls rest on TCRdb's processing, not on the authors' analysis. The repertoire consists of roughly 360,000 distinct CDR3 sequences, with roughly 5% occurring once and the leading ten covering around 2%. The germline CDR1 and CDR2 sequences are MNHEY and SVGEGT. Between the trimmed V and J ends, which lost 2 bases and 5 bases, there was a span of 4 bases. The CDR3 runs to 12 residues. For this clonotype: Its matching antigen is unknown.

V gene TRBV6-2 or TRBV6-3 combines with J gene TRBJ2-1; D call uncertain. This sequence originates from a woman between 50 and 59 years old with alopecia areata. Some clones in this sample may be carry-over from other donors' samples. The sequencing here drew on whole blood, taken in connection with sensitization to the hapten diphenylcyclopropenone (DPC). CDR3 nucleotides: TGTGCCAGCAGTTACCCTGACAATGAGCAGTTCTTC. Its protein is CASSYPDNEQFF.